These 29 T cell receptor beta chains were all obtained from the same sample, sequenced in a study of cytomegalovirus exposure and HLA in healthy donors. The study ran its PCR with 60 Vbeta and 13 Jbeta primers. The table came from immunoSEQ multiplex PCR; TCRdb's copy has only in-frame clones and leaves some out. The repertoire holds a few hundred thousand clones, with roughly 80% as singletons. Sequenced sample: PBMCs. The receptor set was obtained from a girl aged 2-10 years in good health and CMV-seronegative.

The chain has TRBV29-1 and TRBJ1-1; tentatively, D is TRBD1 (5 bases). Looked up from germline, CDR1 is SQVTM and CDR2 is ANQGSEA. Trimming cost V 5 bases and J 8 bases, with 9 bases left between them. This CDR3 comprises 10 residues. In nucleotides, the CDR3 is TGCAGCGTTCAGGGCAGGGAAGCTTTCTTT. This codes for CSVQGREAFF.

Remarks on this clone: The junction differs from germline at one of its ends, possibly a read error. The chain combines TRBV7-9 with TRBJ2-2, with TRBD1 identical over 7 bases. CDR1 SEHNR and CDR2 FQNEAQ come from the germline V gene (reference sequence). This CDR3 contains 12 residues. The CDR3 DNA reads TGTTCCAGCAGCCCAGGGGGTGGGGAGCTGTTTTTT. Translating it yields CSSSPGGGELFF.

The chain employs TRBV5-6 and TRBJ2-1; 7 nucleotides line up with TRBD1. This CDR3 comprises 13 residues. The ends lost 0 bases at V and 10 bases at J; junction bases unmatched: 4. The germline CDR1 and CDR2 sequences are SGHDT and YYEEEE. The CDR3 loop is CASSLGGQIEQFF. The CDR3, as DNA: TGTGCCAGCAGCTTGGGGGGACAGATAGAGCAGTTCTTC.

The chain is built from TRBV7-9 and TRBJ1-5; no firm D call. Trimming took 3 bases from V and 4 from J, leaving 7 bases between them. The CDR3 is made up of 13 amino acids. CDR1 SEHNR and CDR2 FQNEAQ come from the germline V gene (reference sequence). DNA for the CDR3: TGTGCCAGCAGCTTGCAAGAGAATCAGCCCCAGCATTTT. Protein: CASSLQENQPQHF. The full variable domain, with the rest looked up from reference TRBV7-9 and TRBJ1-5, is DTGVSQNPRHKITKRGQNVTFRCDPISEHNRLYWYRQTLGQGPEFLTYFQNEAQLEKSRLLSDRFSAERPKGSFSTLEIQRTEQGDSAMYLCASSLQENQPQHFGDGTRLSIL.

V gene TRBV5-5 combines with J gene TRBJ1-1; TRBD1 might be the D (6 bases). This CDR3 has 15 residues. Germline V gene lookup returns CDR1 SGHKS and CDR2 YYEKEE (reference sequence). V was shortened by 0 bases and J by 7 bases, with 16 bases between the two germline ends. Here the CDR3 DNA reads TGTGCCAGCAGCTTGGGGTGGGGGGGCGTGGGTGAAGCTTTCTTT. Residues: CASSLGWGGVGEAFF.

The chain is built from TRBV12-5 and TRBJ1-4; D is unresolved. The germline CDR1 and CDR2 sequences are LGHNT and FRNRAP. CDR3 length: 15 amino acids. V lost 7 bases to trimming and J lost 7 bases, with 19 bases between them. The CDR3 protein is CASAPPLRGPEKLFF. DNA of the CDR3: TGTGCTAGTGCCCCCCCCCTGAGAGGGCCTGAAAAACTGTTTTTT.

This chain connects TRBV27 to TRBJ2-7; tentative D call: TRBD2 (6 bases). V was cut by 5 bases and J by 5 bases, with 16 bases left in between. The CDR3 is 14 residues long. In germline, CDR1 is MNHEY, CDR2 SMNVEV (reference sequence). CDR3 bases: TGTGCCAGCAGTCTCGGTTCTAGCGTACACGAGCAGTACTTC. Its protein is CASSLGSSVHEQYF.

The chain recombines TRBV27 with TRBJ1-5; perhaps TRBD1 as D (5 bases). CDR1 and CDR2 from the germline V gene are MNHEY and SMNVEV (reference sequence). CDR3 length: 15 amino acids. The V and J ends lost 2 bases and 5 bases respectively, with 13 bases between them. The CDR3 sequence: CASSLKGYGDQPQHF. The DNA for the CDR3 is TGTGCCAGCAGTTTAAAGGGGTATGGCGATCAGCCCCAGCATTTT.

The CDR3 DNA follows: TGTGCCAGCAGTGAAAACTGGGTGAGGGCTTATGAAGCTTTCTTT. As protein: CASSENWVRAYEAFF. V is TRBV6-1 and J is TRBJ1-1; D gene unclear. CDR1 and CDR2 from the germline V gene are MNHNS and SASEGT. The V and J ends lost 2 bases and 7 bases respectively, with 17 bases between them. The CDR3 extends over 15 amino acids.

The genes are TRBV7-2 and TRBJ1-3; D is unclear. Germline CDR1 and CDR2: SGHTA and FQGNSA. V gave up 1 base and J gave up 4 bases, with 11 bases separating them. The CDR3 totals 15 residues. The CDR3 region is CASSLVSGEGNTIYF. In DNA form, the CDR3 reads TGTGCCAGCAGCTTAGTTAGCGGGGAGGGAAACACCATATATTTT.

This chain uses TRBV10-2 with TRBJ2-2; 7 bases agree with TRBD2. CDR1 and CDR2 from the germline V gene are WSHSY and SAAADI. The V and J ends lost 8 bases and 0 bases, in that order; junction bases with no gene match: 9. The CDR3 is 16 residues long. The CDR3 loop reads CASGTLGGTNTGELFF. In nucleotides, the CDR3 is TGCGCCAGCGGTACCCTCGGGGGGACGAACACCGGGGAGCTGTTTTTT.

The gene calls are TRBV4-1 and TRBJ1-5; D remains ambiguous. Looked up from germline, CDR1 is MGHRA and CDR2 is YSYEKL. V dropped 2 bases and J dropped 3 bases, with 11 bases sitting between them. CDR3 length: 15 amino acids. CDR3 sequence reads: CASSQSRVPNQPQHF. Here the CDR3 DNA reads TGCGCCAGCAGCCAATCGAGGGTCCCCAATCAGCCCCAGCATTTT.

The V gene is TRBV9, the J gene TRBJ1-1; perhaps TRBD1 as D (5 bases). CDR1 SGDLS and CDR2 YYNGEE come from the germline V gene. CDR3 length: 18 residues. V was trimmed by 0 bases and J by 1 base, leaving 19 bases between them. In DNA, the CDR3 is TGTGCCAGCAGCGTAGGGGGGGTCGTCCCTTGGGAGAACACTGAAGCTTTCTTT. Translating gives CASSVGGVVPWENTEAFF.

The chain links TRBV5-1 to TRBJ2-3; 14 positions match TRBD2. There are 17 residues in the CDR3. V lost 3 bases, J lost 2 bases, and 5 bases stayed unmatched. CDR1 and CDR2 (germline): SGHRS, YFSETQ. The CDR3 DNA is TGCGCCAGCAGCTCCTGGACTAGCGGGGGGTTCACAGATACGCAGTATTTT. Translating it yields CASSSWTSGGFTDTQYF.

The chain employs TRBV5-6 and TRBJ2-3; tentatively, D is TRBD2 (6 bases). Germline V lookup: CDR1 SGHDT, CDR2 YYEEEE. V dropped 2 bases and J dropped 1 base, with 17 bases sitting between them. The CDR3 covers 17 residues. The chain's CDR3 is CASSFLSSGHRTDTQYF. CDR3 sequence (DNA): TGTGCCAGCAGCTTCCTTTCCAGCGGGCACCGCACAGATACGCAGTATTTT. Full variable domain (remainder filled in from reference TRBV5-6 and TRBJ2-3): DAGVTQSPTHLIKTRGQQVTLRCSPKSGHDTVSWYQQALGQGPQFIFQYYEEEERQRGNFPDRFSGHQFPNYSSELNVNALLLGDSALYLCASSFLSSGHRTDTQYFGPGTRLTVL.

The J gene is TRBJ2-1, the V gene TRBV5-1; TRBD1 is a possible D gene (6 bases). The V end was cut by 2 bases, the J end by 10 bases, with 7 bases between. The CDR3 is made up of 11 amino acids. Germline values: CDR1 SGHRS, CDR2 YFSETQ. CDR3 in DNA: TGCGCCAGCAGCTTCGGGACAGAGCAGTTCTTC. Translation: CASSFGTEQFF.

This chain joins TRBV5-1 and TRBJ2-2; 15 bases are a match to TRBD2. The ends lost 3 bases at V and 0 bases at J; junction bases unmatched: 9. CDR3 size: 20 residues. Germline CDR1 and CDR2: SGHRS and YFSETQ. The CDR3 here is CASSYTGTSGGFANTGELFF. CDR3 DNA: TGCGCCAGCAGCTATACCGGGACTAGCGGGGGGTTCGCGAACACCGGGGAGCTGTTTTTT. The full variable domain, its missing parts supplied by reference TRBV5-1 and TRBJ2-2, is KAGVTQTPRYLIKTRGQQVTLSCSPISGHRSVSWYQQTPGQGLQFLFEYFSETQRNKGNFPGRFSGRQFSNSRSEMNVSTLELGDSALYLCASSYTGTSGGFANTGELFFGEGSRLTVL.

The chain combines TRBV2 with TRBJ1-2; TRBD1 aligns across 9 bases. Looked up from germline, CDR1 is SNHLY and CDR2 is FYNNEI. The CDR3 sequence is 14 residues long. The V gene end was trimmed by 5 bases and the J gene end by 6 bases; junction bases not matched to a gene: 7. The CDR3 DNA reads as TGTGCCAGCAGTTACAGGGGGCAAGGGCATGGCTACACCTTC. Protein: CASSYRGQGHGYTF.

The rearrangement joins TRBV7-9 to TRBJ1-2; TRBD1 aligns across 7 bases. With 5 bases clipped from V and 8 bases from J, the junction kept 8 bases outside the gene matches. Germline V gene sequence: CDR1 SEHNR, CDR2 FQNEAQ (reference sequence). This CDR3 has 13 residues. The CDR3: CASSRQGQGGYTF. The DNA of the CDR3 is TGTGCCAGCAGCCGACAGGGTCAGGGAGGCTACACCTTC.

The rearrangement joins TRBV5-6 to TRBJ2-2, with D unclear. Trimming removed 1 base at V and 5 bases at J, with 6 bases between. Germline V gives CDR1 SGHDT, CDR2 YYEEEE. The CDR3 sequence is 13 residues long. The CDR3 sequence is CASSLSGTGELFF. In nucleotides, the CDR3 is TGTGCCAGCAGCTTGTCGGGTACCGGGGAGCTGTTTTTT.

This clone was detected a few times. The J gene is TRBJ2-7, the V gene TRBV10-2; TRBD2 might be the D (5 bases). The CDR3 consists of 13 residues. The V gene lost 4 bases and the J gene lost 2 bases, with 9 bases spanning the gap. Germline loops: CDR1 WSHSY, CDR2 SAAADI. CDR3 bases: TGCGCCAGCAGTGCTGACGGGACCTACGAGCAGTACTTC. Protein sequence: CASSADGTYEQYF.

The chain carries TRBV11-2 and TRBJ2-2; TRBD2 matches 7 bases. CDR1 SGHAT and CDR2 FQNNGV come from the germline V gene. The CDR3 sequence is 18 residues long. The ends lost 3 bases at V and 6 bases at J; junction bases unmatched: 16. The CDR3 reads CASSLGTYVQRGPGELFF. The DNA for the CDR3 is TGTGCCAGCAGCTTGGGGACCTATGTCCAGCGGGGCCCCGGGGAGCTGTTTTTT.

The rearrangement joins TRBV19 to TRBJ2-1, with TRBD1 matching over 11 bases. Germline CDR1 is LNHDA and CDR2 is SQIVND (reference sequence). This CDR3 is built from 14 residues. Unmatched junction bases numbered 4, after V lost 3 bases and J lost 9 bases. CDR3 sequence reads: CASSIIGQGAEQFF. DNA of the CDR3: TGTGCCAGTAGTATTATTGGACAGGGGGCTGAGCAGTTCTTC.

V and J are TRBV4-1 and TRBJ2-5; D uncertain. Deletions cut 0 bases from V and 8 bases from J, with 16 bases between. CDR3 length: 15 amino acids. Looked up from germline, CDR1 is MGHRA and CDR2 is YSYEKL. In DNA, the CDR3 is TGCGCCAGCAGCCAAGAATCCCCCCGGTCTTTAACCCAGTACTTC. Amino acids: CASSQESPRSLTQYF.

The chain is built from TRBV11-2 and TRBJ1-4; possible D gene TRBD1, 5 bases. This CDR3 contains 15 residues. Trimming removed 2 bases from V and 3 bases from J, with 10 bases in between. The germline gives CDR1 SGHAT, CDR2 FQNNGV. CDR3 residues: CASSLIGQPNEKLFF. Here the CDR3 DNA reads TGTGCCAGCAGCTTAATCGGACAACCTAATGAAAAACTGTTTTTT.

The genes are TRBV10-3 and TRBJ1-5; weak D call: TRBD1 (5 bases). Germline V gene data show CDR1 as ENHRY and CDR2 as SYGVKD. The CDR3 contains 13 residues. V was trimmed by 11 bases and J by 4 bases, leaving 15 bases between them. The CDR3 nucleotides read TGTGCCGCGTCCCAGGGAGGGAATCAGCCCCAGCATTTT. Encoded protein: CAASQGGNQPQHF.

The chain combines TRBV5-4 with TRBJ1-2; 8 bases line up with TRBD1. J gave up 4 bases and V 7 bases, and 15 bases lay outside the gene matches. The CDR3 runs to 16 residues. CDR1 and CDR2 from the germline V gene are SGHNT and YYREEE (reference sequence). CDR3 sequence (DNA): TGTGCCAGCTCCAGGGGGGCAGGGGGCGCGGTCTATGGCTACACCTTC. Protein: CASSRGAGGAVYGYTF.

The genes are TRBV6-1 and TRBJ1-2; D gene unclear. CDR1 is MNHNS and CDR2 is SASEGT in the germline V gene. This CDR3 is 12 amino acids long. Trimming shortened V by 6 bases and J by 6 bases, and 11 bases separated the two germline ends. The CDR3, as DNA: TGTGCCAGCAGCGAGTCGGTGGATGGCTACACCTTC. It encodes CASSESVDGYTF.

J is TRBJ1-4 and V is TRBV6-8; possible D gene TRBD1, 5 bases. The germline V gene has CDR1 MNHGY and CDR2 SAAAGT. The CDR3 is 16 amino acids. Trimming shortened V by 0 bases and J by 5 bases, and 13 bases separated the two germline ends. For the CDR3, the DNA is TGTGCCAGCAGTTACTCATCAGGGCCTGGGAATGAAAAACTGTTTTTT. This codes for CASSYSSGPGNEKLFF.